A selection of T cell receptor beta chains follows, all from one sample in a study of blood T cell repertoires in COVID-19. Only in-frame clones appear in the TCRdb table, and some are missing; sequencing was by immunoSEQ multiplex PCR. The table lists approximately 220,000 clones, nearly 90% of them singletons. The sample taken for sequencing was PBMCs or T cells enriched from blood (not recorded which). The receptors derive from a man younger than 45 who had been exposed to COVID-19. CDR3s include the opening cysteine and the closing phenylalanine or tryptophan. D genes are given only for firm matches. Where a row states a size, it is once, few, many or the class of an expanded clone; other rows omit it.

>TRBV6-4|-|TRBJ2-3|TRBD2
TGTGCCAGCAGTGCAGCTAGCGGGGGAAACACAGATACGCAGTATTTT
CASSAASGGNTDTQYF
>TRBV2|-|TRBJ2-1|-
TGTGCCAGCAGTGGACTGTACAATGAGCAGTTCTTC
CASSGLYNEQFF
>TRBV5-8|-|TRBJ1-1|-
TGTGCCAGCAGCTCCGTAAGGGGCAAAGCTTTCTTT
CASSSVRGKAFF
>TRBV7-8|-|TRBJ2-7|-
TGTGCCAGCAGCTTATTTCGAGCAGACTTGGGCGAGCAGTACTTC
CASSLFRADLGEQYF
>TRBV7-2|-|TRBJ2-1|TRBD1
TGTGCCAGCAGCTCTCAAACCGGGACAGGCTACAATGAGCAGTTCTTC
CASSSQTGTGYNEQFF
>TRBV6-5|-|TRBJ2-2|TRBD1
TGTGCCAGCAGTCGCTTGACAGGGCGGACCGGGGAGCTGTTTTTT
CASSRLTGRTGELFF
>TRBV6-5|-|TRBJ1-2|TRBD1
TGTGCCAGCAGCAGCGACAGGGCTAACTATGGCTACACCTTC
CASSSDRANYGYTF
>TRBV30|-|TRBJ2-7|-
TGTGCCTGGATGGCGGACTACTACGAGCAGTACTTC
CAWMADYYEQYF
>TRBV11-3|-|TRBJ2-1|TRBD2
TGTGCCAGCAGCTTGGGCAGGGCGGGGGGAAGGACTTATGAGCAGTTCTTC
CASSLGRAGGRTYEQFF
>TRBV3-1/TRBV3-2|few|TRBJ2-2|TRBD2
TGTGCCAGCAGCCAAGCGATGAGACTAGCGGTTGCCGGGGAGCTGTTTTTT
CASSQAMRLAVAGELFF
>TRBV9|-|TRBJ2-1|-
TGTGCCAGCAGCGTAGGTGAGGGAGCCCATGCTCTCAGGGAGCAGTTCTTC
CASSVGEGAHALREQFF
>TRBV18|-|TRBJ1-1|-
TGTGCCAGCTCACCGCGTTTGGGGGCCCCTCACACTGAAGCTTTCTTT
CASSPRLGAPHTEAFF
>TRBV6-5|-|TRBJ2-7|TRBD2
TGTGCCAGCAGTTACGGCGGCGGGGGGGAATACGAGCAGTACTTC
CASSYGGGGEYEQYF
>TRBV21-1|few|TRBJ1-1|-
TGTGCCAGCAGCAAAGAATGGGAGGAATTCGACACTGAAGCTTTCTTT
CASSKEWEEFDTEAFF
>TRBV27|-|TRBJ1-2|-
TGTGCCAGCACGACAGTCCCCTTAGCTAACTATGGCTACACCTTC
CASTTVPLANYGYTF
>TRBV9|-|TRBJ2-2|TRBD1
TGTGCCAGCAGCGCGAACAGGGGAGACACCGGGGAGCTGTTTTTT
CASSANRGDTGELFF
>TRBV11-3|-|TRBJ2-3|-
TGTGCCAGCAGCTTTGGAGGGGCTACAGATACGCAGTATTTT
CASSFGGATDTQYF
>TRBV29-1|-|TRBJ1-5|-
TGCAGCGTTGAAGCCATCAGGGGTAGCAATCAGCCCCAGCATTTT
CSVEAIRGSNQPQHF
>TRBV7-2|once|TRBJ1-2|-
TGTGCCAGCAGCTTATCTTCGACGGATGGAGTCCGTGGCTACACCTTC
CASSLSSTDGVRGYTF
>TRBV5-6|-|TRBJ1-2|-
TGTGCCAGCAGCTTGATGGCAGGGCCTAACTATGGCTACACCTTC
CASSLMAGPNYGYTF
>TRBV4-3|-|TRBJ1-6|TRBD1
TGCGCCAGCAGCCAAGAGGGGACAGCCCTTAATTCACCCCTCCACTTT
CASSQEGTALNSPLHF
>TRBV12-2|-|TRBJ2-3|-
TGTGCAAGTCGCTTTAAGGCGGGGCCAGATACGCAGTATTTT
CASRFKAGPDTQYF